The next 8 T cell receptor beta chains were all read from a single sample in a study of control samples from healthy donors and cancer patients. Profiled with immunoSEQ multiplex PCR; TCRdb holds only in-frame clones, not every one. The sample has about 160,000 clones; 85% to 90% are singletons. Sequencing input: blood. These receptors all stem from a man aged 25 to 45 in good health.

This clone was found once. J is TRBJ2-2 and V is TRBV12-3 or TRBV12-4; D possibly corresponds to TRBD1 (5 bases). The CDR3 loop spans 12 amino acids. V lost 6 bases and J lost 5, with 7 bases in between. The CDR3 DNA is TGTGCCAGCAGCCCAGGGACCGGGGAGCTGTTTTTT. Residues: CASSPGTGELFF.

The chain recombines TRBV29-1 with TRBJ1-1; 7 bases line up with TRBD1. J gave up 0 bases and V 1 base, and 2 bases lay outside the gene matches. The CDR3 length is 14 residues. The germline V gene has CDR1 SQVTM and CDR2 ANQGSEA. The DNA of the CDR3 is TGCAGCGTTGAAGTACAGGGGATGAACACTGAAGCTTTCTTT. Translation gives CSVEVQGMNTEAFF.

V usage is TRBV9 and J usage is TRBJ2-1, with 8 positions matching TRBD2. V was pared by 3 bases and J by 3 bases, with 5 bases of the junction left unmatched. CDR3 length equals 15 residues. Germline lookup yields CDR1 SGDLS and CDR2 YYNGEE. The CDR3 coding sequence is TGTGCCAGCAGCGAAAGCGGGAGTCACTACAATGAGCAGTTCTTC. Encoded protein: CASSESGSHYNEQFF.

This chain links TRBV13 with TRBJ2-3, with 11 nucleotides matching TRBD2. Germline-derived CDR1 and CDR2 are PRHDT and FYEKMQ (reference sequence). V was pared by 3 bases and J by 6 bases, with 5 bases of the junction left unmatched. The CDR3 sequence is 15 residues long. The CDR3 region has the DNA TGTGCCAGCAGCTTCTCTAGCGGGAGGAGCGATACGCAGTATTTT. It encodes CASSFSSGRSDTQYF.

The V gene is TRBV18, the J gene TRBJ1-5; 7 positions agree with TRBD1. This CDR3 region has 14 residues. V dropped 3 bases and J dropped 3; count of bases not matched to a gene: 2. CDR1 is KGHSH, CDR2 LQKENI, per germline. The CDR3 sequence: CASSPDRDNQPQHF. The CDR3 DNA sequence: TGTGCCAGCTCACCTGACAGGGACAATCAGCCCCAGCATTTT.

The chain is built from TRBV7-3 and TRBJ1-1, with TRBD1 matching over 9 bases. V was clipped by 5 bases and J by 0 bases; unmatched bases: 7. CDR3 length: 16 amino acids. The germline CDR1 and CDR2 sequences are SGHTA and FQGTGA. The CDR3 DNA follows: TGTGCCAGCAGCCTCCAGGGACAGGGTTTGAACACTGAAGCTTTCTTT. Amino acids: CASSLQGQGLNTEAFF.

The chain couples TRBV4-2 to TRBJ1-6, with D possibly TRBD1 on 6 matching bases. Germline-derived CDR1 and CDR2 are LGHNA and YNFKEQ. The CDR3 sequence is 16 residues long. V was cut by 0 bases and J by 7 bases, with 13 bases left in between. CDR3: CASSQDHRAGNSPLHF. In DNA, the CDR3 is TGTGCCAGCAGCCAAGATCACAGGGCGGGGAATTCACCCCTCCACTTT.

This rearrangement joins TRBV5-4 to TRBJ1-1; D gene unclear. The CDR3 contains 13 residues. Trimming took 1 base from V and 0 from J, leaving 4 bases between them. In germline, CDR1 is SGHNT, CDR2 YYREEE (reference sequence). In nucleotides, the CDR3 is TGTGCCAGCAGCTTGAAGGTGAACACTGAAGCTTTCTTT. It specifies CASSLKVNTEAFF.